This T cell receptor (beta chain) came from a study of vaccination effects on CD4 cells after COVID-19. Study results and limitations: Convalescent patients were scarce, and early post-infection timepoints were absent.

Trimming left V 2 bases short and J 6 bases short, with 7 bases between. The CDR3 consists of 12 residues. The protocol was immunoSEQ multiplex PCR, while the TCRdb copy is restricted to in-frame clones and leaves out a portion. The sample comprises fewer than 40,000 clones, roughly two thirds of which are singletons, and approximately 22% rests with the top ten. Pools of viral peptides were used by the ViraFEST assay to expand antigen-specific CD4+ T cells ahead of sequencing. Culture lasted 10 days before CD4+ T cell isolation. Nucleocapsid antibody tests were negative, and the vaccine recipients had no prior SARS-CoV-2 infection. This clone was seen only once. Its antigen is not known.

This material consisted of CD4+ T cells from PBMCs cultured with SARS-CoV-2 spike peptides, taken before COVID-19 vaccination. The chain combines TRBV12-3 or TRBV12-4 with TRBJ1-2; weak D call: TRBD1 (5 bases). This receptor was identified in a human donor who received a COVID-19 vaccine. For the CDR3, the DNA is TGTGCCAGCAGTTTAAGGGGAGATGGCTACACCTTC. Protein: CASSLRGDGYTF.